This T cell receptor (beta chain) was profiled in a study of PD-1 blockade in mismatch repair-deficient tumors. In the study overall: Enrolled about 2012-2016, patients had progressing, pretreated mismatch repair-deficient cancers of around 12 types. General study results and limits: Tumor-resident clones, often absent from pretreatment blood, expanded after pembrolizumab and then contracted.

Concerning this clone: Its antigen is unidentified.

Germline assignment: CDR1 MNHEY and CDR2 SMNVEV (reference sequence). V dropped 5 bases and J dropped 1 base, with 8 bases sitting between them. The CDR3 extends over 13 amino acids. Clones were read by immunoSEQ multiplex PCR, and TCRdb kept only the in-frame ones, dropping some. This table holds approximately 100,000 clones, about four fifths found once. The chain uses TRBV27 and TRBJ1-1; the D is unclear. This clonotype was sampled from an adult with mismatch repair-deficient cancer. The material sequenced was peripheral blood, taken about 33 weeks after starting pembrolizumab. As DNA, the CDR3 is TGTGCCAGCAGTCTTGACTGGAACACTGAAGCTTTCTTT. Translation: CASSLDWNTEAFF.